Here is one T cell receptor beta chain with its context. Its antigen remains unidentified. The sample originates from a study of shared clonotypes between healthy human individuals. CDR3 length: 15 amino acids. Germline loops: CDR1 LNHDA, CDR2 SQIVND (reference sequence). Trimming removed 4 bases from V and 2 bases from J; junction bases left unmatched: 5. There were only Caucasian adults among the donors, and all lived in Nashville, Tennessee. The deep-level immunoSEQ assay was used. Sequencing was performed on unsorted PBMC DNA using ten immunoSEQ deep assay plates. Some clones are missing from TCRdb's copy, which holds only in-frame ones; the method was immunoSEQ multiplex PCR. The sample lists under 600,000 clones; roughly four fifths were seen once. Overall study results and limits: The authors sampled blood alone, and tissue repertoires likely differ.

This sequence originates from a woman in her thirties or forties in good health. Some clones in this sample may be carry-over from other donors' samples. This chain uses TRBV19 with TRBJ1-5, with 7 bases that match TRBD1. The specimen was PBMCs. DNA of the CDR3: TGTGCCAGTAGTACCAACAGGGGTGGCAATCAGCCCCAGCATTTT. It is translated as CASSTNRGGNQPQHF.